This TCR beta chain was captured in a study of T cells in Graves' hyperthyroidism and ophthalmopathy. The study, taken as a whole, reports: Before onset, ophthalmopathy was predicted by the model a median about 6.2 months earlier. Peripheral blood also featured most of the thyroid clonotypes expanded above 0.001.

Amplified regions were TCR beta CDR3 sequences from RNA transcripts. The HTBI primer set served for first-round RT-PCR of the TCR CDR3. TCRdb re-derived calls from the multiplex PCR reads in MiXCR, one entry per CDR3 protein. Of approximately 720,000 distinct CDR3 sequences in the sample, approximately 19% are singletons; the top ten hold 16%. Based on clinical symptoms, serum thyroxine and TRAb, thyroid ultrasound and orbital computed tomography, diagnoses were reached. PBMCs came from 9 to 10 ml fresh peripheral blood. A word on this clonotype: Its antigen is as yet unknown.

Trimming took off 5 bases at V and 14 bases at J, with 28 bases between the two ends. The CDR3 is made up of 17 amino acids. The V gene's germline CDR1 is SGHTA and CDR2 FQGNSA. The rearrangement joins TRBV7-2 to TRBJ1-6; possible D gene TRBD1, 5 bases. The source of this sequence is a woman aged 45 to 65 with Graves' hyperthyroidism that later progressed to Graves' ophthalmopathy. The specimen sequenced was blood. The CDR3: CASSPPQGEIRAKTLHF. The CDR3 nucleotides are TGTGCCAGCAGCCCCCCTCAGGGCGAAATAAGGGCAAAGACCCTCCACTTT.